This T cell receptor beta chain originates from a study of sequential checkpoint blockade in melanoma. There are 15 residues in the CDR3. Treatment described: randomized to nivolumab then ipilimumab (arm A) or the reverse (arm B). None of the patients previously received DNA-damaging chemotherapy. The protocol was immunoSEQ multiplex PCR, while the TCRdb copy is restricted to in-frame clones and leaves out a portion. The table includes roughly 1,700 clones, 15% to 20% detected once. This sequence was found in a human donor with melanoma. The V gene is TRBV1, the J gene TRBJ1-2; TRBD1, as called in the table, went unchecked against the DNA. TRBV1 is recorded as a pseudogene. The material sequenced was tumor tissue (inferred from file names), taken from a patient given nivolumab and ipilimumab in sequence. The CDR3, as DNA: TGCGCCAGCAGCCCCTCCGGGACAGGGGGCTATGGCTACACCTTC. Translation: CASSPSGTGGYGYTF.